Each of the 21 T cell receptor beta chains below was sequenced from the same sample in a study of blood T cell repertoires in COVID-19. This table comes from immunoSEQ multiplex PCR, and its TCRdb copy is limited to in-frame clones, with some not included. The sample yields around 52,000 clones, roughly 80% seen once. Sequencing was carried out using peripheral blood. The receptors were sampled from a woman in her fifties or sixties with acute or convalescent COVID-19.

This clone is medium-sized (0.01 to 0.1%) within its sample. The chain couples TRBV24-1 to TRBJ2-7; possibly TRBD2 for D (6 bases). The CDR3 totals 12 residues. The V gene's germline CDR1 is KGHDR and CDR2 SFDVKD. The ends were cut back, 9 bases at V and 5 bases at J, with 13 bases in the middle. CDR3 protein: CATRPGVNEQYF. The CDR3 nucleotides read TGTGCCACCCGGCCGGGAGTCAACGAGCAGTACTTC.

This chain links TRBV7-2 with TRBJ2-7; D may be TRBD2 (5 bases). Looked up from germline, CDR1 is SGHTA and CDR2 is FQGNSA. The V gene lost 4 bases and the J gene lost 1 base, with 11 bases spanning the gap. The CDR3 runs 14 residues. CDR3 bases: TGTGCCAGCAGCTCACTAGAAATTTCCTACGAGCAGTACTTC. This encodes CASSSLEISYEQYF.

The CDR3 is CASSLVGQGNPYEQYF. Written as DNA, the CDR3 is TGTGCCAGCAGCTTAGTTGGACAGGGCAATCCGTACGAGCAGTACTTC. This chain uses TRBV7-9 with TRBJ2-7; TRBD1 matches at 8 bases. Germline loops: CDR1 SEHNR, CDR2 FQNEAQ (reference sequence). V gave up 1 base and J gave up 4 bases; unmatched junction bases: 9. The CDR3 runs to 16 residues.

CDR3 region: CASSYEGDTEAFF. CDR3 DNA sequence: TGTGCCAGCAGTTACGAGGGGGACACTGAAGCTTTCTTT. This chain connects TRBV6-5 to TRBJ1-1; D may be TRBD1 (6 bases). Germline V gene sequence: CDR1 MNHEY, CDR2 SVGAGI. The CDR3 is made up of 13 amino acids. Between the trimmed V and J ends, which lost 2 bases and 3 bases, there was a span of 7 bases.

The chain couples TRBV3-1 (or the pseudogene TRBV3-2) to TRBJ2-4; the match to TRBD2 covers 14 bases. Germline CDR1 LGHDT, CDR2 YNNKEL (reference sequence). The CDR3 contains 18 residues. V gave up 4 bases and J gave up 0 bases; unmatched junction bases: 5. The CDR3 DNA is TGTGCCAGCAGCCGCGGGACTAGCGGGGGCATAGCCAAAAACATTCAGTACTTC. Its translation: CASSRGTSGGIAKNIQYF.

This chain uses TRBV2 with TRBJ1-4; a weak D match, TRBD1 (6 bases). The V gene lost 5 bases and the J gene lost 8 bases, with 12 bases spanning the gap. The CDR3 runs 13 residues. Per germline, CDR1 SNHLY and CDR2 FYNNEI. CDR3 nucleotide sequence: TGTGCCAGCAGTAGCCGGGACAAGGAAAAACTGTTTTTT. Protein: CASSSRDKEKLFF.

The chain joins TRBV15 to TRBJ1-1; D uncertain. The germline gives CDR1 LNHNV, CDR2 YYDKDF (reference sequence). CDR3 size: 13 residues. V gave up 5 bases and J gave up 0 bases, with 7 bases separating them. CDR3 DNA: TGTGCCACCAGCGGCATTATGAACACTGAAGCTTTCTTT. It encodes CATSGIMNTEAFF.

A few counts support this clone. This chain links TRBV30 with TRBJ1-5; no definite D call. Per germline, CDR1 GTSNPN and CDR2 SVGIG (reference sequence). V was cut by 5 bases and J by 2 bases, with 10 bases left in between. The CDR3 extends over 13 amino acids. The CDR3 protein is CAWEMGGNQPQHF. The CDR3 DNA reads TGTGCCTGGGAGATGGGCGGCAATCAGCCCCAGCATTTT.

The chain employs TRBV24-1 and TRBJ1-2, with D unclear. The CDR3 extends over 12 amino acids. Germline V lookup: CDR1 KGHDR, CDR2 SFDVKD. Trimming took 4 bases from V and 4 from J, leaving 6 bases between them. This chain's CDR3 is CATSDLFYGYTF. The CDR3 bases are TGTGCCACCAGTGACCTCTTCTATGGCTACACCTTC.

The chain recombines TRBV12-5 with TRBJ2-3; perhaps TRBD1 as D (5 bases). CDR1 is LGHNT and CDR2 is FRNRAP in the germline V gene. The ends were cut back, 3 bases at V and 1 base at J, with 5 bases in the middle. The CDR3 covers 13 residues. CDR3 sequence (DNA): TGTGCTAGTGGTTTAGGGGGCACAGATACGCAGTATTTT. It translates to CASGLGGTDTQYF.

The rearrangement uses TRBV5-6 and TRBJ1-2; 9 bases align to TRBD1. V lost 4 bases, J lost 5 bases, and 9 bases stayed unmatched. The germline V gene encodes CDR1 SGHDT and CDR2 YYEEEE. The CDR3 loop spans 15 amino acids. CDR3 in amino acids: CASSAPGQGSYGYTF. CDR3 DNA sequence: TGTGCCAGCAGCGCCCCGGGACAGGGCTCTTATGGCTACACCTTC. Supplemented by reference TRBV5-6 and TRBJ1-2, the full variable domain reads DAGVTQSPTHLIKTRGQQVTLRCSPKSGHDTVSWYQQALGQGPQFIFQYYEEEERQRGNFPDRFSGHQFPNYSSELNVNALLLGDSALYLCASSAPGQGSYGYTFGSGTRLTVV.

The chain employs TRBV7-9 and TRBJ1-4; weak D call: TRBD1 (6 bases). The CDR3 runs 13 residues. Germline V gene lookup returns CDR1 SEHNR and CDR2 FQNEAQ (reference sequence). V gave up 10 bases and J gave up 6 bases, with 15 bases separating them. CDR3 bases: TGTGCCACATTACAGGGCGACCATGAAAAACTGTTTTTT. Its translation is CATLQGDHEKLFF.

The V gene is TRBV24-1, the J gene TRBJ1-2; a weak D match, TRBD1 (5 bases). The CDR3 is 16 amino acids. Looked up from germline, CDR1 is KGHDR and CDR2 is SFDVKD. The ends were cut back, 4 bases at V and 3 bases at J, with 17 bases in the middle. The CDR3 sequence is CATSDLSPEGDYGYTF. CDR3 in DNA: TGTGCCACCAGTGACCTGAGCCCCGAAGGGGACTATGGCTACACCTTC.

This clone was detected once. The chain carries TRBV2 and TRBJ1-1; D might be TRBD1 (6 bases). V shed 10 bases and J shed 1 base, with 25 bases lying between them. The CDR3 length is 17 residues. Germline-derived CDR1 and CDR2 are SNHLY and FYNNEI. The CDR3 DNA sequence: TGTGCCACACTTGAGGGGTTAGGCACAGGGAGGAACACTGAAGCTTTCTTT. Encoded protein: CATLEGLGTGRNTEAFF. The variable domain in full, completed from reference TRBV2 and TRBJ1-1, reads EPEVTQTPSHQVTQMGQEVILRCVPISNHLYFYWYRQILGQKVEFLVSFYNNEISEKSEIFDDQFSVERPDGSNFTLKIRSTKLEDSAMYFCATLEGLGTGRNTEAFFGQGTRLTVV.

The chain is built from TRBV7-9 and TRBJ2-1; 9 bases line up with TRBD2. The CDR3 sequence is 14 residues long. Germline-derived CDR1 and CDR2 are SEHNR and FQNEAQ (reference sequence). V shed 5 bases, J shed 6 bases, and the junction held 5 bases outside the gene matches. CDR3 sequence: CASSPHSGGNEQFF. The CDR3 DNA reads as TGTGCCAGCAGCCCACATAGCGGGGGCAATGAGCAGTTCTTC.

The chain uses TRBV19 and TRBJ1-2; D is possibly TRBD1 (5 bases). The CDR3 contains 13 residues. Looked up from germline, CDR1 is LNHDA and CDR2 is SQIVND (reference sequence). The V gene lost 3 bases and the J gene lost 6 bases, with 11 bases spanning the gap. DNA for the CDR3: TGTGCCAGTAGTATGTTGACAGTGGATGGCTACACCTTC. The encoded protein is CASSMLTVDGYTF.

This chain connects TRBV7-9 to TRBJ2-1; TRBD2 matches at 9 bases. Looked up from germline, CDR1 is SEHNR and CDR2 is FQNEAQ (reference sequence). J was trimmed by 4 bases and V by 5 bases; bases with no gene match: 6. The CDR3 runs 15 residues. The CDR3 DNA follows: TGTGCCAGCAGCACAGCGGGGGGCGGGTACAATGAGCAGTTCTTC. Residues: CASSTAGGGYNEQFF.

The V call is TRBV5-6, the J call TRBJ1-2; TRBD1 matches at 8 bases. After removal of 0 bases from V and 4 bases from J, the junction contained 5 bases not matched to a gene. Per germline, CDR1 SGHDT and CDR2 YYEEEE. There are 15 residues in the CDR3. CDR3: CASSLVRGRTYGYTF. CDR3 nucleotide sequence: TGTGCCAGCAGCTTGGTCAGGGGGCGCACCTATGGCTACACCTTC.

The rearrangement links TRBV11-2 to TRBJ2-7, with D perhaps matching TRBD2 (6 bases). Trimming removed 3 bases at V and 0 bases at J, with 6 bases between. Germline V gives CDR1 SGHAT, CDR2 FQNNGV. The CDR3 has 13 amino acids. This chain's CDR3 is CASSLGGSYEQYF. The CDR3 bases are TGTGCCAGCAGCTTGGGGGGCTCCTACGAGCAGTACTTC.

The chain links TRBV9 to TRBJ1-1; D is uncertain. This CDR3 contains 13 residues. Germline CDR1 is SGDLS and CDR2 is YYNGEE. Trimming took off 1 base at V and 8 bases at J, with 12 bases between the two ends. The DNA for the CDR3 is TGTGCCAGCAGCGTAAGGTGGGCGACGGAAGCTTTCTTT. This encodes CASSVRWATEAFF.

The chain links TRBV2 to TRBJ2-5; 10 bases are shared with TRBD1. Germline V lookup: CDR1 SNHLY, CDR2 FYNNEI. The CDR3 covers 15 residues. J lost 1 base, V lost 6 bases, and 5 bases had no gene match. CDR3 region: CASRWDRGSQETQYF. The CDR3 coding sequence is TGTGCCAGCAGATGGGACAGGGGCTCCCAAGAGACCCAGTACTTC.